This T cell receptor (beta chain) originates from a study of graft-versus-host responses after intestinal transplantation. The ends were cut back, 7 bases at V and 3 bases at J, with 16 bases in the middle. Germline loops: CDR1 SQVTM, CDR2 ANQGSEA. The CDR3 length is 13 residues. Plates contained around 200,000 CFSE-labeled responder cells and around 200,000 irradiated, violet-dye-labeled stimulator cells. Profiled with immunoSEQ multiplex PCR; TCRdb holds only in-frame clones, not every one. The table includes some 9,500 clones, 29% detected once. By share, this clone counts as medium-sized. The gene calls are TRBV29-1 and TRBJ2-7; maybe TRBD1 (6 bases). Sample: alloreactive CD8+ T cells from a mixed lymphocyte reaction culture, taken before intestinal transplant. Subset of the sample: CFSE-low proliferating T cells sorted from roughly six-day pre-transplant mixed lymphocyte reaction (GvH or HvG direction). This receptor was taken from a human patient who received an intestinal transplant. This CDR3 reads CSASGTSIYEQYF. CDR3 nucleotides: TGCAGCGCCTCCGGGACATCAATCTACGAGCAGTACTTC.